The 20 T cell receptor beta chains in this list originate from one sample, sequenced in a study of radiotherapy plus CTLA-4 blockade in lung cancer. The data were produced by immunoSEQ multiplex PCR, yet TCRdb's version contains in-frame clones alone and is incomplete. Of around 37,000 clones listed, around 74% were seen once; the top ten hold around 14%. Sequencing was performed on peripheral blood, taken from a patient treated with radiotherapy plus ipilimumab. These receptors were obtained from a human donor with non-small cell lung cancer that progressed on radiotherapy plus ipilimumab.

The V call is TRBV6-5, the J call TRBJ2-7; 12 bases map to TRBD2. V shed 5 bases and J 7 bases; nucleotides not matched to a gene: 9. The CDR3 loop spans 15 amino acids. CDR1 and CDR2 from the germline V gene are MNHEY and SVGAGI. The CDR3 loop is CASSPRTSGEREQYF. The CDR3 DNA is TGTGCCAGCAGTCCTCGGACTAGCGGGGAGAGGGAGCAGTACTTC.

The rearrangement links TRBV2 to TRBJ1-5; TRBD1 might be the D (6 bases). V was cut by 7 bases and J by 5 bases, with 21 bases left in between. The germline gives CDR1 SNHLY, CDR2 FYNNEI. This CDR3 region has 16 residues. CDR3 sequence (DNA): TGTGCCAGCAAAGCCGAGGGGGGGGCAAGGGATCAGCCCCAGCATTTT. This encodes CASKAEGGARDQPQHF.

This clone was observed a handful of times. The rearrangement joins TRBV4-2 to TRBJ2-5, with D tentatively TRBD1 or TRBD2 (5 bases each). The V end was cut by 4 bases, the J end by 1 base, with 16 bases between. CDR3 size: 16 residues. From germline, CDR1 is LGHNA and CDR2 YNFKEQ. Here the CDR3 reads CASSPGDSGAQETQYF. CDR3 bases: TGTGCCAGCAGCCCCGGCGACTCCGGGGCCCAAGAGACCCAGTACTTC.

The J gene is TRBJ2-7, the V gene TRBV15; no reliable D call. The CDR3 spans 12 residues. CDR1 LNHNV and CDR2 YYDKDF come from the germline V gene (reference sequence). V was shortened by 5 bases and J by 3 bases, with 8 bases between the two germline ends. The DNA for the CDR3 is TGTGCCACCAGCGAGGCGTACTACGAGCAGTACTTC. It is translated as CATSEAYYEQYF.

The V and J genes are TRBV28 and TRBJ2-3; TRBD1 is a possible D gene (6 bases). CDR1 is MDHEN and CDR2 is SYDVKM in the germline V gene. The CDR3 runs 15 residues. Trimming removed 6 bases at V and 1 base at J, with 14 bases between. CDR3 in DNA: TGTGCCAGCAGCCCACAGGGCCTTGGCACAGATACGCAGTATTTT. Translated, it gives CASSPQGLGTDTQYF. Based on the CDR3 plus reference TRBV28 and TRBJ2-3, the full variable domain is DVKVTQSSRYLVKRTGEKVFLECVQDMDHENMFWYRQDPGLGLRLIYFSYDVKMKEKGDIPEGYSVSREKKERFSLILESASTNQTSMYLCASSPQGLGTDTQYFGPGTRLTVL.

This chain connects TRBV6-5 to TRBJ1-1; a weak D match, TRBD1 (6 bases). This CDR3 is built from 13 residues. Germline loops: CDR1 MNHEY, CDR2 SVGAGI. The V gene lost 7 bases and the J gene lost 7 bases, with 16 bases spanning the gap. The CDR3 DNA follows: TGTGCCAGCACTCCCTTCGGAGGGGGTGAAGCTTTCTTT. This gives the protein CASTPFGGGEAFF.

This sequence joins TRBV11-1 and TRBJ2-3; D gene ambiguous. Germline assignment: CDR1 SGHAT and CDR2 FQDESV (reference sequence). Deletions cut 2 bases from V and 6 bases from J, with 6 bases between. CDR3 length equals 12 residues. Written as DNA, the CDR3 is TGTGCCAGCAGCTTAACGGGTGATACGCAGTATTTT. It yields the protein CASSLTGDTQYF.

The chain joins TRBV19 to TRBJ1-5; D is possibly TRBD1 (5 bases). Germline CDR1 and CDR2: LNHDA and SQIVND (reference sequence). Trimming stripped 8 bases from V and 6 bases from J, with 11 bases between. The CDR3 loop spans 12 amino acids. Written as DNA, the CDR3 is TGTGCCAGTGGAGGGGTGGGTCAGCCCCAGCATTTT. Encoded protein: CASGGVGQPQHF.

CDR3 in amino acids: CASSLTASGTYNEQFF. As DNA, the CDR3 is TGTGCCAGCAGCTTAACAGCTAGCGGGACCTACAATGAGCAGTTCTTC. This sequence joins TRBV7-9 and TRBJ2-1; 9 nucleotides line up with TRBD2. V lost 2 bases to trimming and J lost 2 bases; unmatched junction nucleotides: 4. The CDR3 contains 16 residues. Germline values: CDR1 SEHNR, CDR2 FQNEAQ (reference sequence).

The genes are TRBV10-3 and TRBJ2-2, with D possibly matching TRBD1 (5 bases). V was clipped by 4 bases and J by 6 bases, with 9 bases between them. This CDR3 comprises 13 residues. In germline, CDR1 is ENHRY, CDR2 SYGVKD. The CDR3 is CAISATAPGELFF. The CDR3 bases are TGTGCCATCAGTGCGACAGCCCCCGGGGAGCTGTTTTTT.

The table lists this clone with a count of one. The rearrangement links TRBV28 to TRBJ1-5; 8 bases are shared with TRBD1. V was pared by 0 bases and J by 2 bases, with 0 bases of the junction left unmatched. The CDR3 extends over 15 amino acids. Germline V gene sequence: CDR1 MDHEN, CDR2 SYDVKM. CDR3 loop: CASSLWGQGNQPQHF. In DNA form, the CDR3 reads TGTGCCAGCAGTTTATGGGGACAGGGCAATCAGCCCCAGCATTTT.

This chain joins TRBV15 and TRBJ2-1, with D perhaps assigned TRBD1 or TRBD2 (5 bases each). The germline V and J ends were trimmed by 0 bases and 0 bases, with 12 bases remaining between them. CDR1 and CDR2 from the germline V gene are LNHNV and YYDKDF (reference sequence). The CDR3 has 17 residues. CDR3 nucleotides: TGTGCCACCAGCAGAGATTACGGGGCCAGCTCCTACAATGAGCAGTTCTTC. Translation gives CATSRDYGASSYNEQFF.

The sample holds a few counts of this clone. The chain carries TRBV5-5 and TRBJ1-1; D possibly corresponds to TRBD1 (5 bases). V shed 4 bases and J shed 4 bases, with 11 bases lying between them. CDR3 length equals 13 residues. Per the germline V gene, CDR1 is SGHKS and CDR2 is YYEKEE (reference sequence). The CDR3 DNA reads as TGTGCCAGCAGCGCATGGGGGAGCACTGAAGCTTTCTTT. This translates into CASSAWGSTEAFF.

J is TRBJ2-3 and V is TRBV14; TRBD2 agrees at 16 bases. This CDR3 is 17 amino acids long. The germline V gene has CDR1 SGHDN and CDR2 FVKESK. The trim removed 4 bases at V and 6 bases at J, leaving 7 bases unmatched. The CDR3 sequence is CASSLGTSGGALDTQYF. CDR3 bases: TGTGCCAGCAGCCTCGGGACTAGCGGGGGGGCATTGGATACGCAGTATTTT.

The CDR3 DNA reads TGCGCCAGCAGCGTGGGACTAGCGGGAGGAGGAGTAGGAGAGACCCAGTACTTC. It encodes CASSVGLAGGGVGETQYF. This chain connects TRBV5-1 to TRBJ2-5, with 15 bases that match TRBD2. CDR3 length equals 18 residues. From germline, CDR1 is SGHRS and CDR2 YFSETQ. Trimming took 4 bases from V and 4 from J; bases not matched to a gene: 11.

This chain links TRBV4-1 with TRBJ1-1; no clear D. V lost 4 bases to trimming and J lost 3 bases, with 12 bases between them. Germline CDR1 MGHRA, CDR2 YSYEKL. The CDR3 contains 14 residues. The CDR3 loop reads CASSLGLRHTEAFF. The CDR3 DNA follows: TGCGCCAGCAGCCTAGGACTCAGGCACACTGAAGCTTTCTTT.

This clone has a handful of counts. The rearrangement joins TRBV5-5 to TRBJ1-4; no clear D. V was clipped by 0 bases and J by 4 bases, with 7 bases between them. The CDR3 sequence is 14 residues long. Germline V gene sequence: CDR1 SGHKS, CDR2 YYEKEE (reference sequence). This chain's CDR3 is CASSLEDYNEKLFF. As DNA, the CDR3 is TGTGCCAGCAGCTTGGAGGACTATAATGAAAAACTGTTTTTT.

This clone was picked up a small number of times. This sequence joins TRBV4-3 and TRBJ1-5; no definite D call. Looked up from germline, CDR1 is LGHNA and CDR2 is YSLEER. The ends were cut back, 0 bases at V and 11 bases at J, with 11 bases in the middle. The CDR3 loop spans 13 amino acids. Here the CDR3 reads CASSQDLWYTQHF. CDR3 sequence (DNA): TGCGCCAGCAGCCAAGATCTGTGGTATACCCAGCATTTT.

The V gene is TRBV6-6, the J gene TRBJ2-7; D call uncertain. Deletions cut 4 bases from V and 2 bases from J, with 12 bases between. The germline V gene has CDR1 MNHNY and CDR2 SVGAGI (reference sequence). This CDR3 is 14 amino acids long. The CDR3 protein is CASSSPQFAYEQYF. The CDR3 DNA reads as TGTGCCAGCAGTTCTCCACAGTTCGCCTACGAGCAGTACTTC.

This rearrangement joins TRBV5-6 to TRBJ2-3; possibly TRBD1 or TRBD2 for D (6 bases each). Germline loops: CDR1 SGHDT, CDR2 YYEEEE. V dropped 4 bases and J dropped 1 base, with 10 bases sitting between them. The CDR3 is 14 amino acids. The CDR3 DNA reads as TGTGCCAGCAGCCCGGAGGGGGGCACAGATACGCAGTATTTT. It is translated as CASSPEGGTDTQYF.